The next 30 T cell receptor beta chains were all read from a single sample in a study of T cells in Graves' hyperthyroidism and ophthalmopathy. Amplification of TCR beta CDR3 regions was performed using RNA transcripts as template. When the TCR CDR3 underwent first-round RT-PCR, the HTBI primer set was used. TCRdb fed the multiplex PCR reads into MiXCR, producing one record per CDR3 protein. The table shows fewer than 650,000 distinct CDR3 sequences, with 14% occurring only once. The sample was blood. These receptors originate from a woman aged 40 to 50 with Graves' hyperthyroidism.

The chain combines TRBV27 with TRBJ2-1; 16 positions agree with TRBD2. The CDR3 extends over 19 amino acids. V trimming: 3 bases; J trimming: 7 bases; junction bases outside the gene matches: 12. From germline, CDR1 is MNHEY and CDR2 SMNVEV (reference sequence). In DNA, the CDR3 is TGTGCCAGCAGTTTTACCACTCCGGGACTAGCGGGAGGGGAAAATGAGCAGTTCTTC. Amino acids: CASSFTTPGLAGGENEQFF.

This clonotype was recorded many times. The chain combines TRBV28 with TRBJ1-1; D uncertain. Germline V gene lookup returns CDR1 MDHEN and CDR2 SYDVKM. CDR3 length: 13 amino acids. Trimming removed 5 bases from V and 0 bases from J, with 7 bases in between. The CDR3 region is CASSPYMNTEAFF. The CDR3 region has the DNA TGTGCCAGCAGTCCATATATGAACACTGAAGCTTTCTTT.

This clonotype was seen many times. The rearrangement joins TRBV20-1 to TRBJ2-1, with TRBD2 identical over 8 bases. V shed 6 bases, J shed 2 bases, and the junction held 12 bases outside the gene matches. Germline V gene lookup returns CDR1 DFQATT and CDR2 SNEGSKA (reference sequence). The CDR3 runs to 16 residues. This CDR3 reads CSAEDSGKRTYNEQFF. CDR3 in DNA: TGCAGTGCCGAAGATAGCGGGAAGAGGACCTACAATGAGCAGTTCTTC.

A few counts support this clonotype. V usage is TRBV30 and J usage is TRBJ2-3; 10 bases are shared with TRBD1. The length of the CDR3 is 15 residues. Germline CDR1 reads GTSNPN; CDR2 reads SVGIG (reference sequence). Germline trimming cut 7 bases from V and 3 bases from J; bases unmatched to any gene: 10. Here the CDR3 DNA reads TGTGCCTACGCCGGGACAGGGGTAAAAACAGATACGCAGTATTTT. The encoded protein is CAYAGTGVKTDTQYF.

This clonotype was seen more than once but under ten times. The chain couples TRBV15 to TRBJ2-1; D gene uncertain. The V end lost 1 base, the J end lost 7 bases, and 5 bases lay between the germline ends. The CDR3 spans 12 residues. CDR1 is LNHNV, CDR2 YYDKDF, per germline (reference sequence). The chain's CDR3 is CATSRASNEQFF. The CDR3 coding sequence is TGTGCCACCAGCAGAGCCTCAAATGAGCAGTTCTTC. Full variable domain (remainder filled in from reference TRBV15 and TRBJ2-1): DAMVIQNPRYQVTQFGKPVTLSCSQTLNHNVMYWYQQKSSQAPKLLFHYYDKDFNNEADTPDNFQSRRPNTSFCFLDIRSPGLGDTAMYLCATSRASNEQFFGPGTRLTVL.

Ten or more counts support this clonotype. J is TRBJ2-7 and V is TRBV3-1, with 8 bases lining up with TRBD2. J lost 4 bases, V lost 0 bases, and 8 bases had no gene match. In germline, CDR1 is LGHDT, CDR2 YNNKEL (reference sequence). The length of the CDR3 is 16 residues. CDR3 amino acids: CASSQDSGTRNYEQYF. The CDR3 DNA sequence: TGTGCCAGCAGCCAAGACTCCGGGACTAGGAATTACGAGCAGTACTTC.

This clonotype was observed a few times. The J gene is TRBJ1-5, the V gene TRBV2; D is possibly TRBD1 (6 bases). Germline V gene data show CDR1 as SNHLY and CDR2 as FYNNEI. Trimming shortened V by 6 bases and J by 5 bases, and 11 bases separated the two germline ends. CDR3 length: 13 residues. CDR3 amino acids: CASRGGGDQPQHF. The CDR3 DNA follows: TGTGCCAGCAGGGGAGGGGGGGATCAGCCCCAGCATTTT.

This clonotype was picked up many times. V is TRBV6-1 and J is TRBJ1-2; D is perhaps TRBD1 (6 bases). V dropped 6 bases and J dropped 0 bases, with 14 bases sitting between them. The germline V gene has CDR1 MNHNS and CDR2 SASEGT. The CDR3 has 15 amino acids. The CDR3 coding sequence is TGTGCCAGCAGAGAACAGGGTCGAGCTAACTATGGCTACACCTTC. Amino acids: CASREQGRANYGYTF.

This clonotype occurred a few times. This chain uses TRBV19 with TRBJ1-1; D remains ambiguous. Between the trimmed V and J ends, which lost 2 bases and 0 bases, there was a span of 16 bases. This CDR3 region has 17 residues. Germline assignment: CDR1 LNHDA and CDR2 SQIVND (reference sequence). CDR3 coding DNA: TGTGCCAGTAGTATATTGGCCCTCTCACCCATGAACACTGAAGCTTTCTTT. Translation gives CASSILALSPMNTEAFF.

This clonotype occurred many times. For the CDR3, the DNA is TGCAGTGCTAGCTCTACGCTAGCGGGAGAAAGCAATGAGCAGTTCTTC. Amino acid sequence: CSASSTLAGESNEQFF. The J gene is TRBJ2-1, the V gene TRBV20-1, with 10 nucleotides matching TRBD2. Unmatched junction bases numbered 11, after V lost 3 bases and J lost 6 bases. Germline CDR1 is DFQATT and CDR2 is SNEGSKA (reference sequence). CDR3 length equals 16 residues.

This clonotype was observed at least ten times. This chain links TRBV5-1 with TRBJ2-7; 7 bases are shared with TRBD1. The CDR3 loop spans 13 amino acids. Per germline, CDR1 SGHRS and CDR2 YFSETQ. V dropped 8 bases and J dropped 6; count of bases not matched to a gene: 11. CDR3 residues: CARAGTEYSEQYF. The CDR3 nucleotides are TGCGCCAGGGCCGGGACAGAGTACAGCGAGCAGTACTTC. Supplemented by reference TRBV5-1 and TRBJ2-7, the full variable domain reads KAGVTQTPRYLIKTRGQQVTLSCSPISGHRSVSWYQQTPGQGLQFLFEYFSETQRNKGNFPGRFSGRQFSNSRSEMNVSTLELGDSALYLCARAGTEYSEQYFGPGTRLTVT.

This clonotype showed up many times. V and J are TRBV29-1 and TRBJ2-1; 10 bases align to TRBD2. Germline CDR1 is SQVTM and CDR2 is ANQGSEA. This CDR3 spans 14 amino acids. V lost 6 bases to trimming and J lost 7 bases; unmatched junction nucleotides: 9. CDR3 sequence (DNA): TGCAGCGTCCAAGCACTAGCGGGGCGGAATGAGCAGTTCTTC. Translation: CSVQALAGRNEQFF.

This clonotype was recorded many times. The chain has TRBV28 and TRBJ2-2; D gene unclear. In germline, CDR1 is MDHEN, CDR2 SYDVKM. Trimming stripped 7 bases from V and 5 bases from J, with 5 bases between. There are 11 residues in the CDR3. CDR3 bases: TGTGCCAGCACCCGGACCGGGGAGCTGTTTTTT. Encoded protein: CASTRTGELFF.

In its sample, this clonotype was seen a few times. CDR3 DNA sequence: TGTGCCAGCAGAGTGCGGCTAGCGGGAGCTGAGACCCAGTACTTC. Amino acids: CASRVRLAGAETQYF. The J gene is TRBJ2-5, the V gene TRBV6-1, with 10 bases aligning to TRBD2. The germline CDR1 and CDR2 sequences are MNHNS and SASEGT. The CDR3 is made up of 15 amino acids. J lost 5 bases, V lost 6 bases, and 9 bases had no gene match.

The V and J genes are TRBV20-1 and TRBJ2-7; D not resolved. Trimming removed 0 bases at V and 4 bases at J, with 10 bases between. The CDR3 runs to 13 residues. Per germline, CDR1 DFQATT and CDR2 SNEGSKA (reference sequence). The CDR3 is CSARDSWGYEQYF. DNA for the CDR3: TGCAGTGCTAGAGATTCCTGGGGTTACGAGCAGTACTTC.

This clonotype was found many times. The chain recombines TRBV12-3 or TRBV12-4 with TRBJ2-7; the match to TRBD2 covers 14 bases. This CDR3 is built from 18 residues. V shed 4 bases, J shed 4 bases, and the junction held 12 bases outside the gene matches. In nucleotides, the CDR3 is TGTGCCAGCAGTTCTGTTTGGGGACTAGCGGGAGTTGGGTACGAGCAGTACTTC. It translates to CASSSVWGLAGVGYEQYF.

V is TRBV19 and J is TRBJ2-1, with 7 bases lining up with TRBD1. Germline CDR1 and CDR2: LNHDA and SQIVND (reference sequence). CDR3 length: 13 residues. V shed 7 bases and J 11 bases; nucleotides not matched to a gene: 11. CDR3 residues: CASNEDRVAKQFF. The DNA of the CDR3 is TGTGCCAGTAATGAAGACAGGGTAGCAAAGCAGTTCTTC. The full variable domain, completed using reference TRBV19 and TRBJ2-1, is DGGITQSPKYLFRKEGQNVTLSCEQNLNHDAMYWYRQDPGQGLRLIYYSQIVNDFQKGDIAEGYSVSREKKESFPLTVTSAQKNPTAFYLCASNEDRVAKQFFGPGTRLTVL.

This CDR3 is CASSNRDAFEQFF. DNA of the CDR3: TGTGCCAGCAGCAACCGGGACGCCTTTGAGCAGTTCTTC. The V gene is TRBV7-8, the J gene TRBJ2-1; D tentatively reads TRBD1 or TRBD2 (5 bases each). Trimming removed 5 bases at V and 9 bases at J, with 14 bases between. CDR3 length: 13 amino acids. The V gene's germline CDR1 is SGHVS and CDR2 FQNEAQ.

This clonotype appeared many times. A read error may account for a junction end that differs from germline. This chain uses TRBV5-6 with TRBJ2-7, with no clear D. Germline V gives CDR1 SGHDT, CDR2 YYEEEE. The CDR3 contains 16 residues. The CDR3 nucleotides read TGTGCCAGCAGATTGGATCCTGACCTGCCCCCCTACGAGCAGTACTTC. Translation gives CASRLDPDLPPYEQYF.

This clonotype came up many times. V is TRBV29-1 and J is TRBJ1-2; D may be TRBD1 (6 bases). The CDR3 covers 14 residues. Looked up from germline, CDR1 is SQVTM and CDR2 is ANQGSEA. V lost 7 bases to trimming and J lost 4 bases, with 19 bases between them. In nucleotides, the CDR3 is TGCAGCGGGTATTCAGGGGATATCGTCTATGGCTACACCTTC. It yields the protein CSGYSGDIVYGYTF.

The sample holds one count of this clonotype. The rearrangement uses TRBV5-1 and TRBJ2-1; TRBD2 agrees at 10 bases. The CDR3 is made up of 15 amino acids. Germline lookup yields CDR1 SGHRS and CDR2 YFSETQ. V was pared by 2 bases and J by 6 bases, with 5 bases of the junction left unmatched. The CDR3: CASSLTSGVPNEQFF. The CDR3 DNA reads TGCGCCAGCAGCTTAACTAGCGGGGTCCCCAATGAGCAGTTCTTC.

Many counts were recorded for this clonotype. The rearrangement joins TRBV27 to TRBJ2-1, with D possibly matching TRBD2 (6 bases). The CDR3 runs to 14 residues. Trimming shortened V by 4 bases and J by 1 base, and 8 bases separated the two germline ends. Germline V CDR1 and CDR2: MNHEY, SMNVEV (reference sequence). CDR3 residues: CASSSGLSYNEQFF. The CDR3 bases are TGTGCCAGCAGTTCGGGACTTTCCTACAATGAGCAGTTCTTC.

This clonotype was found many times. The chain uses TRBV28 and TRBJ2-1; 12 nucleotides align to TRBD1. J lost 8 bases, V lost 5 bases, and 19 bases had no gene match. This CDR3 region has 19 residues. Germline lookup yields CDR1 MDHEN and CDR2 SYDVKM. The chain's CDR3 is CASSRFTGTGGARYHEQFF. The CDR3 DNA reads TGTGCCAGCAGTCGCTTTACCGGGACAGGGGGCGCAAGATATCATGAGCAGTTCTTC.

The chain links TRBV20-1 to TRBJ2-3; 9 positions match TRBD1. After removal of 6 bases from V and 5 bases from J, the junction contained 12 bases not matched to a gene. The germline V gene encodes CDR1 DFQATT and CDR2 SNEGSKA (reference sequence). This CDR3 spans 15 amino acids. CDR3 nucleotides: TGCAGTGCAATCAACAGGGGGCGCGGAGAAGATACGCAGTATTTT. Amino acids: CSAINRGRGEDTQYF.

The chain combines TRBV20-1 with TRBJ1-5; unclear D gene. Germline lookup yields CDR1 DFQATT and CDR2 SNEGSKA (reference sequence). CDR3 size: 13 residues. The V end was cut by 3 bases, the J end by 6 bases, with 12 bases between. CDR3 region: CSARRGLGQPQHF. CDR3 coding DNA: TGCAGTGCTAGGCGAGGGTTGGGTCAGCCCCAGCATTTT.

This clonotype was observed a few times. The chain employs TRBV12-5 and TRBJ2-1; perhaps TRBD1 as D (6 bases). Germline-derived CDR1 and CDR2 are LGHNT and FRNRAP. V gave up 5 bases and J gave up 5 bases, with 16 bases separating them. The CDR3 runs to 15 residues. The CDR3 coding sequence is TGTGCTAGTGGTACAGGGACAAGACAGAACAATGAGCAGTTCTTC. The encoded protein is CASGTGTRQNNEQFF.

This clonotype turned up a few times. This chain uses TRBV7-3 with TRBJ1-1; maybe TRBD1 (5 bases). The CDR3 totals 15 residues. V lost 4 bases to trimming and J lost 4 bases, with 16 bases between them. The germline V gene encodes CDR1 SGHTA and CDR2 FQGTGA. The CDR3 here is CASSSGVLGRTEAFF. DNA of the CDR3: TGTGCCAGCAGCTCCGGGGTGTTGGGACGCACTGAAGCTTTCTTT.

This clonotype has a handful of counts. The rearrangement uses TRBV28 and TRBJ2-7; D is possibly TRBD2 (6 bases). Trimming cost V 10 bases and J 4 bases, with 14 bases left between them. This CDR3 region has 12 residues. CDR1 is MDHEN, CDR2 SYDVKM, per germline. CDR3 sequence: CATEGPTYEQYF. DNA of the CDR3: TGTGCCACGGAGGGACCGACTTACGAGCAGTACTTC.

V gene TRBV19 combines with J gene TRBJ1-4; 7 nucleotides line up with TRBD1. J lost 15 bases, V lost 6 bases, and 19 bases had no gene match. Germline V gives CDR1 LNHDA, CDR2 SQIVND (reference sequence). This CDR3 region has 15 residues. The CDR3 spells CASRRQGPGQGRMFF. The CDR3 DNA reads as TGTGCCAGTAGACGACAGGGACCCGGACAAGGCAGGATGTTTTTT.

The chain combines TRBV7-9 with TRBJ1-2, with D perhaps TRBD1 (5 bases). From germline, CDR1 is SEHNR and CDR2 FQNEAQ (reference sequence). The V end was cut by 3 bases, the J end by 4 bases, with 15 bases between. The CDR3 consists of 15 residues. CDR3 nucleotide sequence: TGTGCCAGCAGCTTGGGGGGGGGAAACCTCTATGGCTACACCTTC. Translated: CASSLGGGNLYGYTF.